Presented here are 23 T cell receptor beta chains from one specimen sequenced in a study of tumor and adjacent non-tumor tissue in lung cancer. No cell sorting was done before RNA was extracted from the tissue. TCRbeta libraries were built with three rounds of nested PCR, modified from ARM-PCR. Each CDR3 protein gets one entry after TCRdb re-called the multiplex PCR reads with MiXCR. Of 120,000 or so distinct CDR3 sequences in the sample, about 66% were seen once. Sequences were obtained from lung tumor tissue. Source of these receptors: a man under 40 with non-small cell lung cancer.

In this sample, this clonotype turned up a few times. V and J are TRBV7-9 and TRBJ2-7; 7 nucleotides line up with TRBD1. The length of the CDR3 is 14 residues. V shed 8 bases, J shed 3 bases, and the junction held 10 bases outside the gene matches. Germline-derived CDR1 and CDR2 are SEHNR and FQNEAQ (reference sequence). The CDR3 nucleotides are TGTGCCAGCGGCCTTGGACAGGCCGGCTACGAGCAGTACTTC. It yields the protein CASGLGQAGYEQYF.

Turning to this clonotype: The conserved phenylalanine or tryptophan normally closing the CDR3 is absent here, so this likely arose from a read error. V usage is TRBV6-2 or TRBV6-3 and J usage is TRBJ1-4; D uncertain. Germline loops: CDR1 MNHEY, CDR2 SVGEGT. V gave up 4 bases and J gave up 10 bases, with 13 bases separating them. The CDR3 covers 13 residues. In DNA, the CDR3 is TGTGCCAGCAGTTCCTCAGGTCACGGAAAACTGTTTTCT. Protein product: CASSSSGHGKLFS.

The J gene is TRBJ1-2, the V gene TRBV29-1; TRBD1 is a possible D gene (6 bases). The V and J ends lost 7 bases and 3 bases respectively, with 24 bases between them. CDR1 is SQVTM and CDR2 is ANQGSEA in the germline V gene. The CDR3 is 16 residues long. The CDR3 region has the DNA TGCAGCGCCTCGAGGGCTGACAGGCACCCTGACTATGGCTACACCTTC. It is translated as CSASRADRHPDYGYTF.

Only a few counts were recorded for this clonotype. A much larger clone differs by one base, so this may be a read error. The chain couples TRBV20-1 to TRBJ1-6, with D possibly being TRBD1 (5 bases). The germline CDR1 and CDR2 sequences are DFQATT and SNEGSKA (reference sequence). The CDR3 contains 17 residues. V dropped 3 bases and J dropped 0 bases, with 15 bases sitting between them. CDR3 sequence (DNA): TGCAGTGCTAGGGAACAGGACCGAAGCTCCTATAATTCACCCCTCCACTTT. Its protein is CSAREQDRSSYNSPLHF.

In its sample, this clonotype was seen once. Since a much larger clone is just one base distant, this may be a read error. This chain links TRBV4-2 with TRBJ2-7; D might be TRBD1 (6 bases). The V end lost 7 bases, the J end lost 3 bases, and 13 bases lay between the germline ends. The CDR3 extends over 13 amino acids. The germline gives CDR1 LGHNA, CDR2 YNFKEQ. The CDR3 DNA follows: TGTGCCAGCATCCCTGGGGGCCTCTACGAGCAGTACTTC. This gives the protein CASIPGGLYEQYF.

The CDR3 sequence: CARARGAGDTEAFF. In DNA, the CDR3 is TGTGCCCGAGCGAGAGGGGCAGGGGACACTGAAGCTTTCTTT. The gene calls are TRBV19 and TRBJ1-1; tentatively, D is TRBD1 (6 bases). Trimming took off 11 bases at V and 3 bases at J, with 19 bases between the two ends. Germline V lookup: CDR1 LNHDA, CDR2 SQIVND (reference sequence). CDR3 size: 14 residues.

In the case of this clonotype: A much larger clone is a single base away; this may be a read error. The chain is built from TRBV20-1 and TRBJ2-7; TRBD1 matches at 11 bases. The CDR3 totals 13 residues. V gave up 8 bases and J gave up 0 bases; unmatched junction bases: 3. CDR1 DFQATT and CDR2 SNEGSKA come from the germline V gene (reference sequence). As DNA, the CDR3 is TGCAGTACCGGGACAGGGGGCTCCTACGAGCAGTACTTC. Its protein product is CSTGTGGSYEQYF.

The gene calls are TRBV4-3 and TRBJ2-1; tentatively, D is TRBD1 or TRBD2 (6 bases each). Germline V gives CDR1 LGHNA, CDR2 YSLEER. Trimming took 3 bases from V and 0 from J, leaving 15 bases between them. This CDR3 contains 17 residues. In nucleotides, the CDR3 is TGCGCCAGCAGCCATGCCCGGGGGCTTAGCTCCTACAATGAGCAGTTCTTC. Translation: CASSHARGLSSYNEQFF.

As regards this clonotype: This may arise from a read error, as a much more abundant clone is one base away. The chain combines TRBV7-9 with TRBJ2-7; D remains unclear. Germline V gene lookup returns CDR1 SEHNR and CDR2 FQNEAQ (reference sequence). CDR3 size: 14 residues. In DNA form, the CDR3 reads TGTACCAGCAGCTTAGAGATGCAGTCCTACGAGCAGTACTTC. Its protein product is CTSSLEMQSYEQYF.

This clonotype appeared a single time. Mismatch with germline at one junction end may stem from a read error. The genes are TRBV30 and TRBJ2-2, with 10 bases matching TRBD2. Per germline, CDR1 GTSNPN and CDR2 SVGIG (reference sequence). The CDR3 totals 18 residues. This CDR3 reads CAWGVRLAGVGNTGELFF. CDR3 nucleotide sequence: TGTGCCTGGGGTGTTAGGCTAGCGGGAGTGGGGAACACCGGGGAACTGTTTTTT.

This rearrangement joins TRBV5-6 to TRBJ1-4; TRBD1 matches at 7 bases. Germline V CDR1 and CDR2: SGHDT, YYEEEE. The ends lost 10 bases at V and 4 bases at J; junction bases unmatched: 7. There are 13 residues in the CDR3. The CDR3 DNA is TGTGCCCGCAACCCAGGGGGTAATGAAAAACTGTTTTTT. The encoded protein is CARNPGGNEKLFF.

For this clonotype: The junction shows a germline mismatch at one end, possibly a read error. The V gene is TRBV4-1, the J gene TRBJ2-7, with 7 bases fitting TRBD2. This CDR3 is 16 amino acids long. Germline assignment: CDR1 MGHRA and CDR2 YSYEKL. The CDR3 reads CASKQEETGGTYEQYF. In nucleotides, the CDR3 is TGCGCCAGCAAGCAAGAAGAGACGGGAGGTACGTACGAACAGTACTTC.

As for this clonotype: This clone may be a read error of a much larger clone one base away. The genes are TRBV20-1 and TRBJ2-1, with 9 bases identical to TRBD2. V gave up 8 bases and J gave up 10 bases; unmatched junction bases: 12. The CDR3 consists of 13 residues. The germline V gene encodes CDR1 DFQATT and CDR2 SNEGSKA (reference sequence). CDR3: CSSAGGGGWEQFF. As DNA, the CDR3 is TGCAGTTCGGCTGGCGGGGGGGGGTGGGAGCAGTTCTTC.

About this clonotype itself: This clone may be a read error of a much larger clone one base away. The chain uses TRBV29-1 and TRBJ1-2; the match to TRBD1 covers 8 bases. In germline, CDR1 is SQVTM, CDR2 ANQGSEA. This CDR3 is built from 14 residues. The CDR3 region has the DNA TGCACCGTTGAAGATTTTGACAGGGGCTATGGCTACACCTTC. Translating it yields CTVEDFDRGYGYTF.

By share, this clonotype counts as medium-sized. The chain couples TRBV4-3 to TRBJ1-4; D remains unclear. This CDR3 has 14 residues. Germline CDR1 LGHNA, CDR2 YSLEER. Between the trimmed V and J ends, which lost 4 bases and 0 bases, there was a span of 6 bases. The CDR3 nucleotides are TGCGCCAGCAGCCGCGACTCAACTAATGAAAAACTGTTTTTT. Translation: CASSRDSTNEKLFF.

Regarding this clonotype: This could be a read error, since a much larger clone is one nucleotide away. The chain combines TRBV20-1 with TRBJ1-2; D not resolved. Looked up from germline, CDR1 is DFQATT and CDR2 is SNEGSKA (reference sequence). V shed 3 bases and J shed 4 bases, with 15 bases lying between them. The CDR3 extends over 14 amino acids. The CDR3 nucleotides are TGCAGTGCTAGCGCGACCGGATTAACCTATGGCTACACCTTC. Protein sequence: CSASATGLTYGYTF.

The J gene is TRBJ2-2, the V gene TRBV12-3 or TRBV12-4; D call uncertain. CDR3 length: 13 amino acids. Deletions cut 7 bases from V and 2 bases from J, with 8 bases between. DNA of the CDR3: TGTGCCAGCACCTACGGAAACACCGGGGAGCTGTTTTTT. This sequence encodes CASTYGNTGELFF.

On this clonotype: The CDR3 end shows no conserved phenylalanine or tryptophan, and so a read error is likely. The gene calls are TRBV6-2 or TRBV6-3 and TRBJ2-1; TRBD2 matches 8 bases. This CDR3 contains 17 residues. From germline, CDR1 is MNHEY and CDR2 SVGEGT. V shed 4 bases, J shed 4 bases, and the junction held 12 bases outside the gene matches. The CDR3 DNA reads as TGTGCCAGCAGTTGCCCCCCTAGGGCGGGGGGTTACAATGAGCAGTTCCTC. The encoded protein is CASSCPPRAGGYNEQFL.

In this sample, this clonotype turned up a few times. One end of the junction fails to match germline, which may point to a read error. This sequence joins TRBV6-5 and TRBJ1-5; D remains unclear. This CDR3 has 14 residues. The germline V gene encodes CDR1 MNHEY and CDR2 SVGAGI. The DNA for the CDR3 is TGTGTCAGCAGTGGGAGGGTAGGCAATCAGCCCCAGCATTTT. It specifies CVSSGRVGNQPQHF.

Notes on this clonotype: One end of the junction is discordant with germline, which a read error may explain. This rearrangement joins TRBV6-1 to TRBJ1-1, with a tentative D call TRBD1 (5 bases). CDR3 size: 14 residues. Germline CDR1 MNHNS, CDR2 SASEGT. The CDR3 is CASTIDGGGAEASF. The CDR3 DNA reads as TGTGCCAGCACCATTGACGGGGGAGGCGCTGAAGCTTCCTTT.

A word on this clonotype: It may be a read error: a sequence one base away is much more abundant. The chain joins TRBV5-4 to TRBJ2-3; the match to TRBD2 covers 7 bases. CDR3 length: 15 amino acids. Germline-derived CDR1 and CDR2 are SGHNT and YYREEE (reference sequence). CDR3 nucleotide sequence: TGTGTCAGCAGCCCCCCGGGCGGGGGAGGAGATACGCAGTATTTT. Its translation: CVSSPPGGGGDTQYF.

About this clonotype itself: This may be a read error: a much more frequent sequence differs by one nucleotide. The DNA for the CDR3 is TGTGCCACCAATGAAGGGAGGGGGACAGATACGCAGTATTTT. Its translation is CATNEGRGTDTQYF. The genes are TRBV24-1 and TRBJ2-3, with D possibly TRBD2 on 7 matching bases. V lost 8 bases and J lost 3, with 14 bases in between. The germline CDR1 and CDR2 sequences are KGHDR and SFDVKD. There are 14 residues in the CDR3.

As for this clonotype: With a much larger clone just one base away, this may be a read error. This chain uses TRBV6-5 with TRBJ2-1; D possibly corresponds to TRBD2 (6 bases). The CDR3 is made up of 14 amino acids. With 2 bases removed from V and 4 bases from J, the gap between germline ends came to 9 bases. Per the germline V gene, CDR1 is MNHEY and CDR2 is SVGAGI. DNA for the CDR3: TGTGCCAGCAGTTACCCGGGAGTTTACAATGAGCAGTTCTTC. Encoded protein: CASSYPGVYNEQFF.